The 23 T cell receptor beta chains given below trace back to one sample, sequenced in a study of blood T cells in healthy people across ages (dated by TCRdb to between 2014 and 2017). Library method: 5' RACE. The instrument given in TCRdb is Illumina HiSeq 2500. A second PCR of roughly 7 to 11 cycles was performed with a sample-barcoded 5' primer and a J-beta primer mix. Starting from the raw public reads, TCRdb applied fastp trimming at Q25, assembled clones with MiXCR and retained in-frame beta chains. Rows with one shared CDR3 protein collapse into an entry with the most common genes and DNA. Counted in this sample were 700,000 or so distinct CDR3 sequences; approximately 40% of them appeared once. The top ten hold 30% of the sample. Sequences were obtained from blood. The source is a man aged 80 or over in good health.

This clonotype was found many times. The gene calls are TRBV24-1 and TRBJ2-3, with 12 positions matching TRBD1. The CDR3 totals 15 residues. CDR1 is KGHDR and CDR2 is SFDVKD in the germline V gene. V shed 7 bases, J shed 4 bases, and the junction held 5 bases outside the gene matches. The CDR3 protein is CATSSGTGGSDTQYF. The CDR3, as DNA: TGTGCCACCAGCTCCGGGACAGGGGGCTCAGATACGCAGTATTTT.

This clonotype was counted a few times. The chain recombines TRBV6-2 or TRBV6-3 with TRBJ2-5; possibly TRBD1 for D (6 bases). The germline CDR1 and CDR2 sequences are MNHEY and SVGEGT. The CDR3 has 14 residues. V dropped 11 bases and J dropped 1 base, with 17 bases sitting between them. Here the CDR3 DNA reads TGTGCCTCTCGCCGGACAGCGTCCCAAGAGACCCAGTACTTC. Translated: CASRRTASQETQYF.

In the case of this clonotype: A much larger clone is a single base away; this may be a read error. The chain recombines TRBV6-1 with TRBJ2-2; TRBD1 agrees at 7 bases. CDR3 size: 15 residues. Germline loops: CDR1 MNHNS, CDR2 SASEGT. J was trimmed by 1 base and V by 8 bases; bases with no gene match: 7. The CDR3 here is CASGIGTVNTGELFF. The CDR3, as DNA: TGTGCCAGCGGAATTGGGACAGTGAACACCGGGGAGCTGTTTTTT.

The V call is TRBV7-2, the J call TRBJ2-5, with 7 bases identical to TRBD2. The CDR3 contains 14 residues. The germline V gene has CDR1 SGHTA and CDR2 FQGNSA. V was clipped by 3 bases and J by 11 bases; unmatched bases: 12. CDR3 amino acids: CASSFKTSSGEQYF. The DNA for the CDR3 is TGTGCCAGCAGCTTTAAGACTAGCTCCGGTGAGCAGTACTTC.

The V gene is TRBV7-9, the J gene TRBJ2-1, with D hard to call. The last part of the DNA fits TRBJ2-7 better; the J call may be wrong. This CDR3 spans 16 amino acids. Germline V CDR1 and CDR2: SEHNR, FQNEAQ (reference sequence). CDR3 coding DNA: TGTGCCAGCAGTCCCGGAAGACGGACGGATTACAATGAGCAGTACTTC. The encoded protein is CASSPGRRTDYNEQYF.

This clonotype was recorded many times. A read error may account for a junction end that differs from germline. The chain uses TRBV7-2 and TRBJ2-7; unclear D gene. The CDR3 extends over 13 amino acids. In germline, CDR1 is SGHTA, CDR2 FQGNSA. The CDR3 DNA reads TGCGCCAGCAGCTTGGCAGGTATCTACGAGCAGTACTTC. It yields the protein CASSLAGIYEQYF.

The chain carries TRBV5-1 and TRBJ2-3, with 10 bases lining up with TRBD2. Germline assignment: CDR1 SGHRS and CDR2 YFSETQ. V lost 5 bases, J lost 0 bases, and 6 bases stayed unmatched. CDR3 size: 16 residues. This CDR3 is CASSWTSGVSTDTQYF. As DNA, the CDR3 is TGCGCCAGCAGTTGGACTAGCGGAGTTAGCACAGATACGCAGTATTTT.

This clonotype was seen only a few times. This chain uses TRBV12-3 or TRBV12-4 with TRBJ2-7; tentatively, D is TRBD1 (6 bases). The CDR3 is 14 residues long. Trimming took 0 bases from V and 3 from J, leaving 9 bases between them. In DNA, the CDR3 is TGTGCCAGCAGTTTAGCGGGGGACAACTACGAGCAGTACTTC. This translates into CASSLAGDNYEQYF.

The chain combines TRBV6-1 with TRBJ2-4; maybe TRBD1 (6 bases). The V end lost 10 bases, the J end lost 2 bases, and 15 bases lay between the germline ends. The CDR3 contains 14 residues. The germline gives CDR1 MNHNS, CDR2 SASEGT. In nucleotides, the CDR3 is TGTGCCACCCTTTCCAGGGGAACCAAAAACATTCAGTACTTC. Amino acid sequence: CATLSRGTKNIQYF.

CDR3 bases: TGTGCCAGCGGGGTTCAAGGGGCAGTCGGGGAGCTGTTTTTT. It yields the protein CASGVQGAVGELFF. This chain connects TRBV28 to TRBJ2-2, with a weak D call TRBD1 (5 bases). V lost 8 bases and J lost 7, with 17 bases in between. This CDR3 comprises 14 residues. Germline CDR1 and CDR2: MDHEN and SYDVKM.

This clonotype has only a few counts. CDR3 loop: CASSPLTPEKTQYF. DNA of the CDR3: TGTGCCAGCAGTCCGCTGACACCCGAGAAAACCCAGTACTTC. This chain connects TRBV12-3 or TRBV12-4 to TRBJ2-5; D gene uncertain. This CDR3 comprises 14 residues. V was pared by 5 bases and J by 8 bases, with 18 bases between.

The chain joins TRBV12-3 or TRBV12-4 to TRBJ2-5; 8 bases line up with TRBD1. The J call may be incorrect, as the DNA end agrees better with TRBJ2-7. The CDR3 is 15 residues long. The CDR3 protein is CASSRTGTTFYEQYF. Here the CDR3 DNA reads TGTGCCAGCAGTCGGACAGGGACGACCTTCTACGAGCAGTACTTC.

V gene TRBV16 combines with J gene TRBJ1-1; D unclear. V was cut by 0 bases and J by 5 bases, with 13 bases left in between. The CDR3 consists of 15 residues. The V gene's germline CDR1 is KGHSY and CDR2 FQNENV. CDR3 DNA: TGTGCCAGCAGCCAATCTGGCGGAGGGCATACTGAAGCTTTCTTT. This codes for CASSQSGGGHTEAFF.

V gene TRBV5-1 combines with J gene TRBJ2-7; D is possibly TRBD2 (7 bases). Germline V gene lookup returns CDR1 SGHRS and CDR2 YFSETQ. The CDR3 sequence is 14 residues long. Trimming cost V 7 bases and J 0 bases, with 14 bases left between them. The CDR3 region is CASHGGPGSYEQYF. CDR3 in DNA: TGCGCCAGCCACGGGGGGCCGGGCTCCTACGAGCAGTACTTC.

This clonotype was picked up a small number of times. The rearrangement uses TRBV6-5 and TRBJ2-7; TRBD2 matches at 7 bases. CDR3 length: 14 residues. Trimming cost V 6 bases and J 3 bases; bases outside gene matches: 8. Per germline, CDR1 MNHEY and CDR2 SVGAGI. CDR3: CASSPPGGVYEQYF. CDR3 DNA sequence: TGTGCCAGCAGCCCGCCGGGAGGAGTCTACGAGCAGTACTTC.

V usage is TRBV6-2 or TRBV6-3 and J usage is TRBJ1-1; D ambiguous. From germline, CDR1 is MNHEY and CDR2 SVGEGT. This CDR3 spans 15 amino acids. The germline V and J ends were trimmed by 5 bases and 2 bases, with 15 bases remaining between them. Written as DNA, the CDR3 is TGTGCCAGCAGTCCGTACCTGACACCTAACACTGAAGCTTTCTTT. Its translation is CASSPYLTPNTEAFF.

This clonotype was observed a handful of times. The chain recombines TRBV6-2 or TRBV6-3 with TRBJ2-1; 13 positions match TRBD2. Gene TRBJ2-7 matches the end of the DNA better, so the J call may be wrong. The CDR3 has 17 amino acids. Looked up from germline, CDR1 is MNHEY and CDR2 is SVGEGT. The CDR3 DNA sequence: TGTGCCAGCATAACTAGCGGGAGGGTTAGCACCTACAATGAGCAGTACTTC. Amino acid sequence: CASITSGRVSTYNEQYF.

This sequence joins TRBV24-1 and TRBJ2-1; D perhaps matches TRBD1 (6 bases). V was pared by 2 bases and J by 1 base, with 11 bases between. The CDR3 has 16 amino acids. Germline lookup yields CDR1 KGHDR and CDR2 SFDVKD. CDR3 sequence reads: CATSDYREGSYNEQFF. DNA for the CDR3: TGTGCCACCAGTGATTACAGGGAAGGATCCTACAATGAGCAGTTCTTC.

The count of this clonotype is one. The CDR3 sequence is CASSTRGSSYNEQFF. CDR3 DNA sequence: TGTGCCAGCAGTACCCGGGGTAGCTCCTACAATGAGCAGTTCTTC. J is TRBJ2-1 and V is TRBV6-2 or TRBV6-3; perhaps TRBD2 as D (5 bases). The CDR3 sequence is 15 residues long. V was trimmed by 5 bases and J by 0 bases, leaving 11 bases between them. Looked up from germline, CDR1 is MNHEY and CDR2 is SVGEGT.

This clonotype was counted only a few times. This CDR3 is CASSPRDPRSYEQYF. CDR3 DNA sequence: TGTGCCAGCAGCCCCCGGGACCCCCGCTCCTACGAGCAGTACTTC. V and J are TRBV12-3 or TRBV12-4 and TRBJ2-7, with D perhaps being TRBD1 or TRBD2 (5 bases each). CDR3 length: 15 residues. V was trimmed by 6 bases and J by 0 bases, leaving 15 bases between them.

CDR3 loop: CASNRGSTEAFF. In DNA form, the CDR3 reads TGTGCCAGCAATAGGGGGAGCACTGAAGCTTTCTTT. The chain employs TRBV2 and TRBJ1-1; tentative D call: TRBD1 (6 bases). The V end lost 7 bases, the J end lost 4 bases, and 10 bases lay between the germline ends. The CDR3 covers 12 residues. CDR1 and CDR2 from the germline V gene are SNHLY and FYNNEI.

The gene calls are TRBV7-9 and TRBJ2-1, with a possible D match to TRBD1 (6 bases). The length of the CDR3 is 16 residues. Germline-derived CDR1 and CDR2 are SEHNR and FQNEAQ (reference sequence). Trimming cost V 5 bases and J 0 bases, with 14 bases left between them. The CDR3 protein is CASSHAGASSYNEQFF. The CDR3 DNA reads TGTGCCAGCAGCCACGCAGGGGCGAGCTCCTACAATGAGCAGTTCTTC.

CDR3 amino acids: CASSPSTGIGQPQHF. The CDR3 DNA is TGTGCCAGCAGTCCCTCGACAGGGATAGGTCAGCCCCAGCATTTT. The chain couples TRBV6-2 or TRBV6-3 to TRBJ1-5; 7 nucleotides match TRBD1. The germline gives CDR1 MNHEY, CDR2 SVGEGT. The CDR3 is 15 residues long. J gave up 6 bases and V 5 bases, and 10 bases lay outside the gene matches.